A selection of T cell receptor beta chains follows, all from one sample in a study of blood T cell repertoires in COVID-19. The assay was immunoSEQ multiplex PCR, and TCRdb's table has in-frame clones only and misses some. The sample lists roughly 250,000 clones, approximately 85% occurring once. The sample comprised peripheral blood. Receptor source: a man aged 45-65 years with acute or convalescent COVID-19. Both conserved end residues are part of each CDR3. The order of the fields is CDR3 DNA, CDR3 protein, V gene, D gene, J gene, clone size. The D gene is left open where the match is weak. Clone size is given for some rows only: seen once, a few or many times, or a class if the clone is expanded.

TGCAGCGTCGCTTTTGGCAGGTCCACAGATACGCAGTATTTT | CSVAFGRSTDTQYF | TRBV29-1 | - | TRBJ2-3 | -
TGTGCCAGCAGCTCCGTGGCGGGCGAGCAGTACTTC | CASSSVAGEQYF | TRBV13 | - | TRBJ2-7 | -
TGTGCCAGCAGCCCTTCGCGGACTAGCACAGATACGCAGTATTTT | CASSPSRTSTDTQYF | TRBV5-4 | - | TRBJ2-3 | -
TGTGCCAGCAGCTCCTATTTGGGCTCTAACTATGGCTACACCTTC | CASSSYLGSNYGYTF | TRBV7-2 | - | TRBJ1-2 | -
TGTGCCAGCAGCTTGTCCCATCGGGACTCCTACAATGAGCAGTTCTTC | CASSLSHRDSYNEQFF | TRBV5-4 | - | TRBJ2-1 | -
TGTGCCAGTAGTATAGTTCTAGGATCCTACAATGAGCAGTTCTTC | CASSIVLGSYNEQFF | TRBV19 | - | TRBJ2-1 | once
TGCGCCAGCAGCAAAGCGGGAGGGCCGCGCTACGAGCAGTACTTC | CASSKAGGPRYEQYF | TRBV5-1 | TRBD2 | TRBJ2-7 | -
TGTGCCAGCAGCTTCGGTCCGGGGGGTAACACTGAAGCTTTCTTT | CASSFGPGGNTEAFF | TRBV5-6 | - | TRBJ1-1 | -
TGTGCCAGCTCACTACAGGGACGGTACGAGCAGTACTTC | CASSLQGRYEQYF | TRBV18 | - | TRBJ2-7 | -
TGTGCCAGCAGTTTATCCCGGCCAAGGGGCTATGGCTACACCTTC | CASSLSRPRGYGYTF | TRBV28 | - | TRBJ1-2 | -
TGCGCCAGCAGCTCCCAGGGGGCTGATTCACCCCTCCACTTT | CASSSQGADSPLHF | TRBV5-1 | TRBD1 | TRBJ1-6 | -
TGTGCCAGCAGTCCCGGGACAGGGGTCTGGTGCAGCAATCAGCCCCAGCATTTT | CASSPGTGVWCSNQPQHF | TRBV6-8 | TRBD1 | TRBJ1-5 | -
TGTGCCAGCAGCCTCCCTGGAACAGGGAGGGACGAGCAGTACTTC | CASSLPGTGRDEQYF | TRBV3-1/TRBV3-2 | - | TRBJ2-7 | -
TGTGCCAGCAGTCCCCCAGGGTACGGAAACACCATATATTTT | CASSPPGYGNTIYF | TRBV28 | - | TRBJ1-3 | -
TGTGCCAGCAGCGTAGGGGCGAGCGGGAGGGCCAACACTGAAGCTTTCTTT | CASSVGASGRANTEAFF | TRBV9 | - | TRBJ1-1 | -
TGTGCCAGCTCACCCACATCAGCGGTGGGGGGTCAGCCCCAGCATTTT | CASSPTSAVGGQPQHF | TRBV18 | - | TRBJ1-5 | -
TGTGCCAGCAGTCCGGGACAGGGTGGCCTGGCGGAGGAGCAGTACTTC | CASSPGQGGLAEEQYF | TRBV27 | TRBD1 | TRBJ2-7 | few
TGTGCCAGCAGCTTAGATCGGGCTCCCCCACAGGGCTCACCCCTCCACTTT | CASSLDRAPPQGSPLHF | TRBV11-3 | - | TRBJ1-6 | -
TGCGCCAGCAGCCAAGTGACAGGGGGCCTAACCGGGGAGCTGTTTTTT | CASSQVTGGLTGELFF | TRBV4-1 | TRBD1 | TRBJ2-2 | -
TGCGCCAGCAGTGCAACTCTTCAGCCCCAGCATTTT | CASSATLQPQHF | TRBV10-1 | - | TRBJ1-5 | -
TGTGCCAGCAGCCCTCAACTGGGGGGGAAACCTTATGGCTACACCTTC | CASSPQLGGKPYGYTF | TRBV7-6 | - | TRBJ1-2 | few
TGTGCCAGCAGCTTAACGCTAGCCGACAATGAGCAGTTCTTC | CASSLTLADNEQFF | TRBV7-3 | - | TRBJ2-1 | -
TGTGCCAGCAGTTACCATCCGACAGAAAATGGCTACACCTTC | CASSYHPTENGYTF | TRBV6-5 | - | TRBJ1-2 | -
TGTGCCAGCAGCTTAGGACTGGACTACGAGCAGTACTTC | CASSLGLDYEQYF | TRBV11-1 | - | TRBJ2-7 | few
TGTGCCAGCAGTGGTCAGGGGACGAACACTGAAGCTTTCTTT | CASSGQGTNTEAFF | TRBV2 | - | TRBJ1-1 | -
TGTGCCAGCAGTTACTCAGGGGGCAAAGAGCCCCAGCATTTT | CASSYSGGKEPQHF | TRBV6-5 | TRBD1 | TRBJ1-5 | -
TGTGCCATCAGTGACGGGCTAGCGGGAGCTTCCTACGAGCAGTACTTC | CAISDGLAGASYEQYF | TRBV10-3 | TRBD2 | TRBJ2-7 | -
TGTGCCAGCAGCCAGGGACAGGGATCTGGAAACACCATATATTTT | CASSQGQGSGNTIYF | TRBV7-9 | TRBD1 | TRBJ1-3 | -